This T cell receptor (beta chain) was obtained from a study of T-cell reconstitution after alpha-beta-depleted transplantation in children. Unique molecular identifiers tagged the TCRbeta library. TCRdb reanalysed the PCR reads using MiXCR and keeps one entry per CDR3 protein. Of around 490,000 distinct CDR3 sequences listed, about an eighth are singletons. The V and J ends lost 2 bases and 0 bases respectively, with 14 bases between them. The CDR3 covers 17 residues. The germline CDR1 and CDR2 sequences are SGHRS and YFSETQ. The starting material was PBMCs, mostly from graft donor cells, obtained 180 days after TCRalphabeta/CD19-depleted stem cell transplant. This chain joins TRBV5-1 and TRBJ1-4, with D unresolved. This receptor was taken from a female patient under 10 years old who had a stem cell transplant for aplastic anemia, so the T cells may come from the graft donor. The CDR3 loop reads CASSFGSTGATNEKLFF. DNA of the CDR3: TGCGCCAGCAGCTTCGGAAGTACTGGGGCAACTAATGAAAAACTGTTTTTT.